Shown below are 23 T cell receptor beta chains from a single sample sequenced in a study of regulatory T cells in long-lasting Graves disease. The time point here: persistent/refractory GD, antithyroid drugs over 5 years with positive TRAb. RNA from PBMCs was the source of the TCR library. Assembly of TCR beta libraries relied on iRepertoire HTBI primers together with Arm-PCR of CDR3 regions. TCRdb called the multiplex PCR reads again in MiXCR, with one record for every CDR3 protein. The sample contains 430,000 or so distinct CDR3 sequences, roughly a fifth of which appear only once. Material: peripheral blood mononuclear cells (PBMCs), obtained when the disease was refractory, from a patient treated with antithyroid drugs. All receptors come from a female donor with Graves disease.

This clonotype was recorded at least ten times. This sequence joins TRBV2 and TRBJ2-7; a weak D match, TRBD2 (7 bases). The germline V and J ends were trimmed by 4 bases and 5 bases, with 18 bases remaining between them. CDR3 length: 15 residues. Germline lookup yields CDR1 SNHLY and CDR2 FYNNEI. CDR3: CASSVGAGVGDEQYF. In DNA, the CDR3 is TGTGCCAGCAGTGTGGGGGCGGGGGTAGGGGACGAGCAGTACTTC.

This clonotype was seen ten or more times. The genes are TRBV28 and TRBJ2-2, with D unresolved. Germline CDR1 MDHEN, CDR2 SYDVKM. The germline V and J ends were trimmed by 2 bases and 3 bases, with 10 bases remaining between them. The CDR3 runs 15 residues. Written as DNA, the CDR3 is TGTGCCAGCAGTTTACCCGACCGCGACACCGGGGAGCTGTTTTTT. Amino acids: CASSLPDRDTGELFF.

At least ten counts were recorded for this clonotype. The chain couples TRBV2 to TRBJ1-5, with D possibly matching TRBD1 (6 bases). The CDR3 contains 16 residues. Germline V lookup: CDR1 SNHLY, CDR2 FYNNEI. Deletions cut 0 bases from V and 3 bases from J, with 12 bases between. The CDR3 loop is CASSEALQGHNQPQHF. CDR3 bases: TGTGCCAGCAGTGAAGCGCTTCAGGGACACAATCAGCCCCAGCATTTT. The whole variable domain, filled in from reference TRBV2 and TRBJ1-5, reads EPEVTQTPSHQVTQMGQEVILRCVPISNHLYFYWYRQILGQKVEFLVSFYNNEISEKSEIFDDQFSVERPDGSNFTLKIRSTKLEDSAMYFCASSEALQGHNQPQHFGDGTRLSIL.

This clonotype was observed at least ten times. This chain connects TRBV2 to TRBJ1-1; D is uncertain. CDR1 SNHLY and CDR2 FYNNEI come from the germline V gene. V was pared by 6 bases and J by 5 bases, with 19 bases between. The length of the CDR3 is 15 residues. The CDR3 loop is CASRDDTRLGTEAFF. DNA for the CDR3: TGTGCCAGCAGAGACGACACGAGGCTGGGGACTGAAGCTTTCTTT.

This clonotype has more than one count but fewer than ten. The chain is built from TRBV7-9 and TRBJ2-7, with D possibly matching TRBD1 (5 bases). The CDR3 has 17 residues. V lost 3 bases and J 0 bases, leaving 18 bases between the germline ends. Germline values: CDR1 SEHNR, CDR2 FQNEAQ (reference sequence). Here the CDR3 DNA reads TGTGCCAGCAGCTTTCGATACTCTGACAGTAGCTCCTACGAGCAGTACTTC. Amino acid sequence: CASSFRYSDSSSYEQYF.

On this clonotype: Germline is not matched at one junction end, which may reflect a read error. V usage is TRBV4-1 and J usage is TRBJ1-1; D remains unclear. This CDR3 spans 14 amino acids. Germline CDR1 and CDR2: MGHRA and YSYEKL. CDR3 amino acids: CASSQVGMNTEASF. The DNA of the CDR3 is TGCGCCAGCAGCCAAGTGGGTATGAACACTGAAGCTTCCTTT.

Many counts were recorded for this clonotype. V and J are TRBV20-1 and TRBJ1-2; D uncertain. The CDR3 is made up of 13 amino acids. Germline CDR1 is DFQATT and CDR2 is SNEGSKA (reference sequence). Trimming cost V 7 bases and J 6 bases, with 18 bases left between them. The CDR3 sequence: CSVAPPGTHGYTF. In DNA form, the CDR3 reads TGCAGTGTCGCTCCGCCGGGTACTCATGGCTACACCTTC.

The V call is TRBV19, the J call TRBJ2-5, with 7 bases identical to TRBD1. Germline assignment: CDR1 LNHDA and CDR2 SQIVND (reference sequence). This CDR3 is 15 amino acids long. With V trimmed by 0 bases and J by 1 base, 2 bases remained unmatched. CDR3 protein: CASSIDRDSQETQYF. For the CDR3, the DNA is TGTGCCAGTAGTATAGACCGGGACAGCCAAGAGACCCAGTACTTC.

About this clonotype: The conserved phenylalanine or tryptophan is not found at the CDR3 terminus, so this likely reflects a read error. The chain joins TRBV10-2 to TRBJ1-1; the match to TRBD1 covers 10 bases. CDR3 length: 16 amino acids. The V and J ends lost 3 bases and 0 bases, in that order; junction bases with no gene match: 4. CDR1 is WSHSY, CDR2 SAAADI, per germline. CDR3 region: CASSDGTGVMNTEAFL. The CDR3 DNA reads as TGCGCCAGCAGTGACGGGACAGGGGTAATGAACACTGAAGCTTTCCTT.

This clonotype was seen at least ten times. The V call is TRBV2, the J call TRBJ1-5, with D perhaps matching TRBD1 (6 bases). CDR1 and CDR2 (germline): SNHLY, FYNNEI. Trimming removed 5 bases at V and 0 bases at J, with 14 bases between. The CDR3 extends over 16 amino acids. The CDR3 protein is CASSWTASYSNQPQHF. The DNA of the CDR3 is TGTGCCAGCAGTTGGACAGCAAGTTATAGCAATCAGCCCCAGCATTTT.

Concerning this clonotype itself: An end of the junction does not agree with germline; a read error may underlie this. The chain uses TRBV18 and TRBJ1-4; no firm D call. This CDR3 contains 11 residues. Germline V CDR1 and CDR2: KGHSH, LQKENI. CDR3 in amino acids: CVSQLNEKLFF. In nucleotides, the CDR3 is TGTGTCAGCCAGTTAAATGAAAAACTGTTTTTT.

This clonotype was seen ten or more times. The CDR3 sequence: CASSSGQGSGKLFF. CDR3 bases: TGTGCCAGCAGCTCCGGACAGGGTTCGGGAAAACTGTTTTTT. The chain combines TRBV13 with TRBJ1-4, with 8 bases fitting TRBD1. The CDR3 totals 14 residues. The trim removed 4 bases at V and 10 bases at J, leaving 8 bases unmatched. In germline, CDR1 is PRHDT, CDR2 FYEKMQ (reference sequence).

A few counts support this clonotype. The V gene is TRBV7-9, the J gene TRBJ2-7; TRBD1 aligns across 7 bases. CDR1 and CDR2 from the germline V gene are SEHNR and FQNEAQ (reference sequence). There are 14 residues in the CDR3. The ends lost 8 bases at V and 4 bases at J; junction bases unmatched: 11. The CDR3: CASADRDRPYEQYF. DNA of the CDR3: TGTGCCAGCGCCGACCGGGACAGACCATACGAGCAGTACTTC. Using reference TRBV7-9 and TRBJ2-7 for the parts outside the CDR3, the full variable domain is DTGVSQNPRHKITKRGQNVTFRCDPISEHNRLYWYRQTLGQGPEFLTYFQNEAQLEKSRLLSDRFSAERPKGSFSTLEIQRTEQGDSAMYLCASADRDRPYEQYFGPGTRLTVT.

V and J are TRBV3-1 and TRBJ2-1; D is perhaps TRBD2 (6 bases). CDR3 length: 14 residues. Looked up from germline, CDR1 is LGHDT and CDR2 is YNNKEL (reference sequence). Between the trimmed V and J ends, which lost 5 bases and 6 bases, there was a span of 14 bases. CDR3: CASSYWTNGNEQFF. The CDR3 coding sequence is TGTGCCAGCAGCTACTGGACTAACGGCAATGAGCAGTTCTTC.

The V gene is TRBV25-1, the J gene TRBJ2-6; D is uncertain. CDR1 is MGHDK, CDR2 SYGVNS, per germline. V lost 0 bases, J lost 0 bases, and 6 bases lay in between. This CDR3 has 16 residues. The CDR3, as DNA: TGTGCCAGCAGTGAATATGGAGACTCTGGGGCCAACGTCCTGACTTTC. Amino acids: CASSEYGDSGANVLTF.

Ten or more counts support this clonotype. This chain uses TRBV28 with TRBJ1-5; D gene uncertain. CDR3 length equals 15 residues. Trimming removed 5 bases from V and 3 bases from J, with 14 bases in between. From germline, CDR1 is MDHEN and CDR2 SYDVKM. CDR3 protein: CASSPPPTVNQPQHF. In DNA, the CDR3 is TGTGCCAGCAGTCCGCCGCCCACAGTCAATCAGCCCCAGCATTTT.

The sample holds one count of this clonotype. The gene calls are TRBV5-1 and TRBJ1-1; D not certain. The germline V gene has CDR1 SGHRS and CDR2 YFSETQ. The CDR3 sequence is 15 residues long. V was shortened by 4 bases and J by 7 bases, with 20 bases between the two germline ends. CDR3 in amino acids: CASSLGVGSAGEAFF. The CDR3, as DNA: TGCGCCAGCAGCCTCGGGGTGGGCTCGGCTGGTGAAGCTTTCTTT.

As for this clonotype: It may be a read error: a sequence one base away is much more abundant. The chain links TRBV12-3 or TRBV12-4 to TRBJ1-5; no definite D call. Trimming cost V 5 bases and J 0 bases, with 8 bases left between them. The CDR3 sequence is 14 residues long. CDR3 DNA sequence: TGTGCCAGCAGTCCGGCACTTAGCAATCAGCCCCAGCATTTT. Amino acids: CASSPALSNQPQHF.

The V gene is TRBV20-1, the J gene TRBJ2-7; D remains unclear. Trimming stripped 3 bases from V and 5 bases from J, with 14 bases between. This CDR3 has 13 amino acids. CDR1 and CDR2 from the germline V gene are DFQATT and SNEGSKA (reference sequence). CDR3 in amino acids: CSASTSFFDEQYF. DNA for the CDR3: TGCAGTGCTAGTACGAGCTTTTTCGACGAGCAGTACTTC.

The rearrangement links TRBV20-1 to TRBJ1-2; possible D gene TRBD1, 5 bases. V was trimmed by 3 bases and J by 2 bases, leaving 7 bases between them. Germline V lookup: CDR1 DFQATT, CDR2 SNEGSKA (reference sequence). This CDR3 has 12 residues. The CDR3 coding sequence is TGCAGTGCTAGGGGACGGAACTATGGCTACACCTTC. The encoded protein is CSARGRNYGYTF.

The chain has TRBV20-1 and TRBJ2-2; D unclear. Germline V gives CDR1 DFQATT, CDR2 SNEGSKA (reference sequence). The CDR3 contains 13 residues. V lost 1 base, J lost 4 bases, and 7 bases lay in between. The CDR3 spells CSARVRLTGELFF. The CDR3 nucleotides read TGCAGTGCTAGAGTTAGACTCACCGGGGAGCTGTTTTTT.

There are many counts of this clonotype. J is TRBJ1-1 and V is TRBV11-2, with no clear D. Trimming took 1 base from V and 4 from J, leaving 10 bases between them. This CDR3 region has 14 residues. The germline gives CDR1 SGHAT, CDR2 FQNNGV. The CDR3 here is CASSLVMGSTEAFF. The DNA for the CDR3 is TGTGCCAGCAGCTTAGTTATGGGGAGCACTGAAGCTTTCTTT.

CDR3 protein: CASSLDRGEYEQYF. The CDR3 DNA reads as TGCGCCAGCAGCCTGGACAGGGGAGAATACGAGCAGTACTTC. The rearrangement links TRBV5-1 to TRBJ2-7; 9 nucleotides match TRBD1. Germline loops: CDR1 SGHRS, CDR2 YFSETQ. This CDR3 has 14 residues. V lost 4 bases and J lost 4; bases outside the gene matches: 6.